This T cell receptor beta chain was identified in a study of regulatory T cells in long-lasting Graves disease. Time point specified: newly diagnosed GD, antithyroid drugs for less than 3 months. Extracted PBMC RNA gave rise to the TCR library. According to the study, TCR beta libraries were built with iRepertoire HTBI primers and CDR3-region Arm-PCR. Each CDR3 protein is one row after TCRdb ran MiXCR on the multiplex PCR reads. Of hundreds of thousands of distinct CDR3 sequences in the sample, roughly 13% are singletons; the top ten hold 10%. The germline V gene has CDR1 DFQATT and CDR2 SNEGSKA (reference sequence). This CDR3 is 12 amino acids long. Trimming took 3 bases from V and 9 from J, leaving 15 bases between them. These data were likewise used in another study, on T cells in Graves' hyperthyroidism and ophthalmopathy.

This clonotype was sampled from a man aged 25-45 years with Graves disease. V gene TRBV20-1 combines with J gene TRBJ2-7; D might be TRBD2 (5 bases). The sequencing here drew on peripheral blood mononuclear cells (PBMCs), taken at new diagnosis, from a patient treated with antithyroid drugs. Here the CDR3 reads CSASTAGWVQYF. DNA for the CDR3: TGCAGTGCTAGCACGGCGGGTTGGGTGCAGTACTTC.